A single sample is the source of the 18 T cell receptor beta chains below, sequenced in a study of cytomegalovirus exposure and HLA in healthy donors. The PCR used 60 Vbeta and 13 Jbeta primers. Sequencing was performed with immunoSEQ multiplex PCR; in TCRdb, only in-frame clones are kept and a portion is missing. In the table there are about 140,000 clones, more than 75% of which are singletons. Sequencing was performed on PBMCs. All receptors derive from a woman in her 40s in good health and CMV-seropositive.

The chain has TRBV19 and TRBJ2-5; no clear D. Judging by the DNA end, TRBJ2-7 fits better; the J call may be wrong. This CDR3 is built from 15 residues. Germline V gene data show CDR1 as LNHDA and CDR2 as SQIVND (reference sequence). The CDR3 region is CASSPLGVLAYEQYF. The CDR3, as DNA: TGTGCCAGTAGCCCCCTTGGAGTATTGGCCTACGAGCAGTACTTC.

This clone has just one count. The CDR3 is CASSAIRRKNTEAFF. CDR3 DNA: TGTGCCAGCAGCGCTATCAGGCGCAAGAACACTGAAGCTTTCTTT. The genes are TRBV21-1 and TRBJ1-1; TRBD1 was called by the table and not checked on the DNA. TRBV21-1 is annotated as a pseudogene. The CDR3 has 15 amino acids.

The chain employs TRBV7-2 and TRBJ1-2; D is uncertain. The CDR3 consists of 15 residues. Germline values: CDR1 SGHTA, CDR2 FQGNSA. Trimming shortened V by 0 bases and J by 3 bases, and 11 bases separated the two germline ends. The CDR3 DNA reads TGTGCCAGCAGCTTAGCGTGGGCCGGTTACTATGGCTACACCTTC. Translated: CASSLAWAGYYGYTF.

V and J are TRBV11-3 and TRBJ2-4, with D uncertain. V was pared by 5 bases and J by 11 bases, with 13 bases between. CDR1 and CDR2 (germline): SGHNT, YENEEA. The CDR3 spans 12 residues. CDR3 bases: TGTGCCAGCAGCCCGGTAGCAGAGGTTCAGTACTTC. Protein product: CASSPVAEVQYF.

J is TRBJ2-3 and V is TRBV19, with 8 nucleotides matching TRBD2. The ends lost 7 bases at V and 0 bases at J; junction bases unmatched: 6. Germline V gene data show CDR1 as LNHDA and CDR2 as SQIVND (reference sequence). This CDR3 contains 15 residues. CDR3 nucleotide sequence: TGTGCCAGTACACCGGGCGGGAGGAGCACAGATACGCAGTATTTT. Its protein product is CASTPGGRSTDTQYF.

The J gene is TRBJ2-7, the V gene TRBV19; 9 nucleotides match TRBD2. The CDR3 contains 16 residues. The germline CDR1 and CDR2 sequences are LNHDA and SQIVND (reference sequence). With 0 bases clipped from V and 1 base from J, the junction kept 4 bases outside the gene matches. The CDR3 DNA reads as TGTGCCAGTAGTATAGATGTGACTAGCGGTTCCTACGAGCAGTACTTC. Its protein is CASSIDVTSGSYEQYF.

A few counts support this clone. The gene calls are TRBV28 and TRBJ1-5; D uncertain. Germline values: CDR1 MDHEN, CDR2 SYDVKM. This CDR3 spans 17 amino acids. V gave up 7 bases and J gave up 6 bases, with 25 bases separating them. The CDR3 DNA reads as TGTGCCAGCACCCCCTCCCCCGCGGCAGTTCATAGTCAGCCCCAGCATTTT. Translated, it gives CASTPSPAAVHSQPQHF.

The chain has TRBV5-1 and TRBJ1-1; 7 bases are a match to TRBD1. With 1 base clipped from V and 1 base from J, the junction kept 4 bases outside the gene matches. Germline CDR1 is SGHRS and CDR2 is YFSETQ. This CDR3 has 15 amino acids. The CDR3 is CASSLTGAPNTEAFF. Here the CDR3 DNA reads TGCGCCAGCAGCTTGACAGGGGCCCCGAACACTGAAGCTTTCTTT.

In its sample, this clone was seen a few times. This chain joins TRBV5-1 and TRBJ2-5, with TRBD1 matching 7 bases. The CDR3 is 17 amino acids. V gave up 3 bases and J gave up 1 base; unmatched junction bases: 12. Germline V gene lookup returns CDR1 SGHRS and CDR2 YFSETQ. The CDR3 DNA follows: TGCGCCAGCAGCTCGAGGTCTAACAGGGGATCCCAAGAGACCCAGTACTTC. The encoded protein is CASSSRSNRGSQETQYF.

J is TRBJ2-7 and V is TRBV5-6; 8 bases are shared with TRBD1. The J segment lost 3 bases and the V segment lost 4 bases, leaving 12 bases of the junction unmatched. The germline V gene has CDR1 SGHDT and CDR2 YYEEEE. The CDR3 contains 16 residues. The CDR3 nucleotides are TGTGCCAGCAGCGTATGGACAGGGTGGGGGATCTACGAGCAGTACTTC. Its protein is CASSVWTGWGIYEQYF.

Worth noting for this clone: One end of the junction fails to match germline, which may point to a read error. CDR3 amino acids: CAGSQPILGSDTQYF. As DNA, the CDR3 is TGTGCCGGCAGCCAACCTATCCTCGGGTCAGATACGCAGTATTTT. The rearrangement links TRBV11-2 to TRBJ2-3, with D hard to call. The length of the CDR3 is 15 residues. CDR1 is SGHAT, CDR2 FQNNGV, per germline.

This clone has only one observation. The chain uses TRBV5-1 and TRBJ1-1; TRBD1 might be the D (6 bases). CDR3 length: 17 amino acids. Trimming shortened V by 4 bases and J by 0 bases, and 19 bases separated the two germline ends. From germline, CDR1 is SGHRS and CDR2 YFSETQ. CDR3 sequence reads: CASSARGGVPMNTEAFF. CDR3 bases: TGCGCCAGCAGCGCCCGAGGGGGGGTCCCTATGAACACTGAAGCTTTCTTT.

This chain connects TRBV30 to TRBJ2-7; D is uncertain. This CDR3 is built from 12 residues. Germline CDR1 reads GTSNPN; CDR2 reads SVGIG (reference sequence). V lost 3 bases, J lost 0 bases, and 6 bases lay in between. The CDR3 is CAWSVGSYEQYF. The CDR3 region has the DNA TGTGCCTGGAGCGTCGGCTCCTACGAGCAGTACTTC.

The V call is TRBV5-4, the J call TRBJ2-3; 13 positions match TRBD2. The CDR3 is 15 amino acids. Germline CDR1 reads SGHNT; CDR2 reads YYREEE (reference sequence). V shed 4 bases, J shed 6 bases, and the junction held 5 bases outside the gene matches. CDR3 residues: CASSPGLAGLDTQYF. The DNA of the CDR3 is TGTGCCAGCAGCCCGGGACTAGCGGGGCTTGATACGCAGTATTTT. The full variable domain, rest sourced from reference TRBV5-4 and TRBJ2-3, is ETGVTQSPTHLIKTRGQQVTLRCSSQSGHNTVSWYQQALGQGPQFIFQYYREEENGRGNFPPRFSGLQFPNYSSELNVNALELDDSALYLCASSPGLAGLDTQYFGPGTRLTVL.

The genes are TRBV2 and TRBJ2-4, with a possible D match to TRBD1 (6 bases). The CDR3 totals 13 residues. Trimming removed 4 bases from V and 6 bases from J, with 10 bases in between. Germline-derived CDR1 and CDR2 are SNHLY and FYNNEI. The CDR3 sequence: CASSVGGGNIQYF. CDR3 nucleotide sequence: TGTGCCAGCAGTGTAGGGGGTGGAAACATTCAGTACTTC.

This clone has a handful of counts. This chain joins TRBV15 and TRBJ1-1; tentatively, D is TRBD1 (5 bases). This CDR3 region has 16 residues. Trimming left V 0 bases short and J 4 bases short, with 15 bases between. CDR1 LNHNV and CDR2 YYDKDF come from the germline V gene (reference sequence). The CDR3 nucleotides are TGTGCCACCAGCAGAGATCGGTGGGGGGAGAGCACTGAAGCTTTCTTT. Amino acid sequence: CATSRDRWGESTEAFF.

V usage is TRBV27 and J usage is TRBJ1-6; no clear D. The ends were cut back, 2 bases at V and 7 bases at J, with 9 bases in the middle. Germline V lookup: CDR1 MNHEY, CDR2 SMNVEV (reference sequence). The CDR3 loop spans 14 amino acids. The CDR3 reads CASSLVGSNSPLHF. CDR3 sequence (DNA): TGTGCCAGCAGTTTAGTAGGGAGCAATTCACCCCTCCACTTT.

This rearrangement joins TRBV28 to TRBJ2-3, with a possible D match to TRBD1 (6 bases). Trimming took off 3 bases at V and 8 bases at J, with 18 bases between the two ends. The germline gives CDR1 MDHEN, CDR2 SYDVKM. The length of the CDR3 is 15 residues. CDR3 bases: TGTGCCAGCAGTTTCCAGGACAACCAAGGGGGTACGCAGTATTTT. Translation gives CASSFQDNQGGTQYF.